Each of the 27 T cell receptor beta chains below was sequenced from the same sample in a study of blood T cells in healthy people across ages. Then a second PCR, running about 7 to 11 cycles, was carried out with a sample-barcoded 5' primer and a J-beta primer mix. A single record per CDR3 protein comes from TCRdb applying MiXCR to the 5' RACE reads. The data show around 1,500,000 distinct CDR3 sequences, about 28% seen once. Sample: blood. The receptors stem from a woman in her 30s in good health.

This clonotype came up a few times. The CDR3 here is CATSDSGRTSGRPDNEQFF. The CDR3 DNA reads TGTGCCACCAGTGATTCAGGCAGAACTAGCGGGAGACCTGACAATGAGCAGTTCTTC. V is TRBV24-1 and J is TRBJ2-1; 11 nucleotides line up with TRBD2. CDR3 length equals 19 residues. The V and J ends lost 2 bases and 5 bases, in that order; junction bases with no gene match: 13. The V gene's germline CDR1 is KGHDR and CDR2 SFDVKD.

This clonotype was detected a few times. With a much larger clone just one base away, this may be a read error. The chain has TRBV29-1 and TRBJ1-2, with D unclear. Per germline, CDR1 SQVTM and CDR2 ANQGSEA. The length of the CDR3 is 12 residues. CDR3 sequence reads: CSASKANYDYTF. The CDR3, as DNA: TGCAGCGCATCGAAGGCTAACTATGACTACACCTTC.

The chain employs TRBV5-1 and TRBJ2-1, with 9 bases that match TRBD2. Germline CDR1 and CDR2: SGHRS and YFSETQ. The CDR3 is 19 residues long. The ends lost 1 base at V and 5 bases at J; junction bases unmatched: 16. CDR3 nucleotide sequence: TGCGCCAGCAGCTTGAACGGTCGTGCGGGAGGGCCTAAGCACAATGAGCAGTTCTTC. Protein: CASSLNGRAGGPKHNEQFF. Full variable domain (remainder filled in from reference TRBV5-1 and TRBJ2-1): KAGVTQTPRYLIKTRGQQVTLSCSPISGHRSVSWYQQTPGQGLQFLFEYFSETQRNKGNFPGRFSGRQFSNSRSEMNVSTLELGDSALYLCASSLNGRAGGPKHNEQFFGPGTRLTVL.

This rearrangement joins TRBV12-3 or TRBV12-4 to TRBJ2-7; 9 nucleotides align to TRBD2. Trimming cost V 7 bases and J 7 bases; bases outside gene matches: 8. The length of the CDR3 is 13 residues. This CDR3 is CASKLAGREEQYF. The CDR3 nucleotides read TGTGCCAGCAAACTAGCGGGCCGTGAAGAGCAGTACTTC.

This clonotype was found many times. The rearrangement joins TRBV4-1 to TRBJ2-5, with a tentative D call TRBD1 (6 bases). This CDR3 comprises 14 residues. Germline values: CDR1 MGHRA, CDR2 YSYEKL. Trimming cost V 0 bases and J 6 bases, with 11 bases left between them. In nucleotides, the CDR3 is TGCGCCAGCAGCCAAGATCAGGACAGAAAGACCCAGTACTTC. This codes for CASSQDQDRKTQYF.

The genes are TRBV12-3 or TRBV12-4 and TRBJ2-7; 10 nucleotides align to TRBD2. The CDR3 is made up of 16 amino acids. V dropped 0 bases and J dropped 5; count of bases not matched to a gene: 7. CDR3: CASSLASGTSDHEQYF. The DNA of the CDR3 is TGTGCCAGCAGTTTAGCGAGTGGGACTAGCGACCACGAGCAGTACTTC.

The chain has TRBV5-1 and TRBJ2-2; perhaps D is TRBD1 or TRBD2 (5 bases each). V was cut by 3 bases and J by 6 bases, with 15 bases left in between. Per germline, CDR1 SGHRS and CDR2 YFSETQ. The CDR3 loop spans 15 amino acids. CDR3: CASSYGAAKAGELFF. In DNA, the CDR3 is TGCGCCAGCAGCTACGGGGCTGCCAAGGCCGGGGAGCTGTTTTTT.

As to this clonotype: A much larger clone differs by one base, so this may be a read error. The V gene is TRBV10-3, the J gene TRBJ2-7; 8 nucleotides align to TRBD1. Losses at the gene ends were 6 bases for V and 7 bases for J; bases not matched to a gene: 11. The length of the CDR3 is 14 residues. In germline, CDR1 is ENHRY, CDR2 SYGVKD. The CDR3 region is CAIRFRDRIWEQYF. In DNA form, the CDR3 reads TGTGCCATCAGGTTCCGGGACAGGATTTGGGAGCAGTACTTC.

Turning to this clonotype: A read error may be the cause here, since a much bigger clone is one base away. CDR3 DNA: TGCAGCGGCGCCGCACGGGGTGGGTCCTACGAGCAGTACTTC. It codes for CSGAARGGSYEQYF. The J gene is TRBJ2-7, the V gene TRBV29-1; D possibly corresponds to TRBD2 (5 bases). The CDR3 consists of 14 residues. V was clipped by 7 bases and J by 1 base, with 17 bases between them. The germline CDR1 and CDR2 sequences are SQVTM and ANQGSEA.

The chain joins TRBV5-5 to TRBJ1-1, with 7 nucleotides matching TRBD1. The germline V gene encodes CDR1 SGHKS and CDR2 YYEKEE (reference sequence). The CDR3 is 15 residues long. The junction had 6 bases not matched to a gene; V was cut back by 3 bases and J by 1 base. CDR3 protein: CASSSKGAQNTEAFF. The CDR3 DNA reads TGTGCCAGCAGCTCCAAGGGGGCTCAGAACACTGAAGCTTTCTTT.

The chain has TRBV5-5 and TRBJ1-2; perhaps TRBD1 as D (6 bases). CDR3 length: 15 residues. Germline V gene data show CDR1 as SGHKS and CDR2 as YYEKEE (reference sequence). Trimming took off 3 bases at V and 8 bases at J, with 20 bases between the two ends. The CDR3 reads CASSWNPDRPLGYTF. The CDR3 nucleotides are TGTGCCAGCAGCTGGAATCCTGACAGGCCACTGGGCTACACCTTC.

This clonotype was seen a few times. V and J are TRBV20-1 and TRBJ2-5; D remains unclear. Between the trimmed V and J ends, which lost 3 bases and 5 bases, there was a span of 10 bases. Per the germline V gene, CDR1 is DFQATT and CDR2 is SNEGSKA (reference sequence). This CDR3 contains 12 residues. The CDR3 protein is CSASPTSETQYF. The CDR3 DNA sequence: TGCAGTGCTAGTCCTACCTCCGAGACCCAGTACTTC.

This clonotype was seen a few times. The rearrangement links TRBV30 to TRBJ2-5, with 7 bases aligning to TRBD1. The DNA end lines up better with TRBJ2-7; the J call may be wrong. This CDR3 spans 14 amino acids. Germline CDR1 and CDR2: GTSNPN and SVGIG (reference sequence). CDR3 bases: TGTGCCTGGAGTTTCGCAGGGGGAACCTACGAGCAGTACTTC. Its protein is CAWSFAGGTYEQYF.

As to this clonotype: This sequence may be a read error, since a much larger clone differs from it by one base. The rearrangement uses TRBV29-1 and TRBJ1-2, with D possibly matching TRBD1 (6 bases). The CDR3 is 13 amino acids. Germline CDR1 SQVTM, CDR2 ANQGSEA. V was pared by 6 bases and J by 0 bases, with 11 bases between. CDR3 sequence (DNA): TGCAGCGTCGACAGGAGAGCTAACTATGGCTACACCTTC. Its translation is CSVDRRANYGYTF.

The chain couples TRBV7-2 to TRBJ1-1, with D possibly TRBD1 on 6 matching bases. V was clipped by 6 bases and J by 4 bases, with 18 bases between them. Germline lookup yields CDR1 SGHTA and CDR2 FQGNSA. The CDR3 length is 15 residues. CDR3 bases: TGTGCCAGCAGTCTTGCTGTTGGGGGCATCACTGAAGCTTTCTTT. Translated, it gives CASSLAVGGITEAFF.

V and J are TRBV12-3 or TRBV12-4 and TRBJ2-3, with 12 bases matching TRBD2. This CDR3 is 17 amino acids long. The J segment lost 3 bases and the V segment lost 5 bases, leaving 9 bases of the junction unmatched. Written as DNA, the CDR3 is TGTGCCAGCAGTCCTAGACTAGCGGGAGTAAGTACAGATACGCAGTATTTT. Translated, it gives CASSPRLAGVSTDTQYF.

The chain combines TRBV6-1 with TRBJ1-5; tentative D call: TRBD1 (6 bases). The CDR3 extends over 15 amino acids. V gave up 9 bases and J gave up 3 bases, with 18 bases separating them. Per germline, CDR1 MNHNS and CDR2 SASEGT. The CDR3 DNA sequence: TGTGCCAGTCTGCACTCTACAGGGTACAATCAGCCCCAGCATTTT. The encoded protein is CASLHSTGYNQPQHF.

The rearrangement uses TRBV20-1 and TRBJ2-1; D is possibly TRBD1 or TRBD2 (5 bases each). The germline V gene has CDR1 DFQATT and CDR2 SNEGSKA (reference sequence). V was cut by 7 bases and J by 4 bases, with 14 bases left in between. The CDR3 is 13 amino acids. CDR3 in amino acids: CSGAPREYNEQFF. The CDR3 DNA is TGCAGTGGGGCTCCCAGGGAGTACAATGAGCAGTTCTTC.

The CDR3 DNA sequence: TGCAGTGCTAGAGGAAGACTAGCGAGGGACTCCTACGAGCAGTACTTC. Amino acid sequence: CSARGRLARDSYEQYF. The rearrangement links TRBV20-1 to TRBJ2-7; 8 bases are a match to TRBD2. Trimming took 1 base from V and 0 from J; bases not matched to a gene: 8. CDR3 size: 16 residues. Germline CDR1 and CDR2: DFQATT and SNEGSKA (reference sequence).

This clonotype was found many times. This chain uses TRBV7-8 with TRBJ2-1; TRBD2 aligns across 7 bases. The CDR3 length is 16 residues. Germline loops: CDR1 SGHVS, CDR2 FQNEAQ. V was pared by 1 base and J by 2 bases, with 5 bases of the junction left unmatched. Here the CDR3 reads CASSLVGGSPYNEQFF. As DNA, the CDR3 is TGTGCCAGCAGCTTAGTCGGCGGGAGCCCCTACAATGAGCAGTTCTTC. The whole variable domain, remainder taken from reference TRBV7-8 and TRBJ2-1, is GAGVSQSPRYKVAKRGQDVALRCDPISGHVSLFWYQQALGQGPEFLTYFQNEAQLDKSGLPSDRFFAERPEGSVSTLKIQRTQQEDSAVYLCASSLVGGSPYNEQFFGPGTRLTVL.

Ten or more counts support this clonotype. The rearrangement links TRBV6-5 to TRBJ2-7; 7 positions match TRBD1. The CDR3 has 14 residues. The V gene's germline CDR1 is MNHEY and CDR2 SVGAGI. After removal of 6 bases from V and 2 bases from J, the junction contained 7 bases not matched to a gene. CDR3 residues: CASRAGTAPYEQYF. CDR3 nucleotide sequence: TGTGCCAGCAGGGCCGGGACAGCACCCTACGAGCAGTACTTC.

There are a few counts of this clonotype. The V call is TRBV27, the J call TRBJ2-7; TRBD2 matches at 7 bases. CDR1 and CDR2 from the germline V gene are MNHEY and SMNVEV (reference sequence). The length of the CDR3 is 14 residues. Losses at the gene ends were 1 base for V and 5 bases for J; bases not matched to a gene: 5. Here the CDR3 reads CASSLYGEGHEQYF. The CDR3 bases are TGTGCCAGCAGTTTATACGGGGAGGGGCACGAGCAGTACTTC.

J is TRBJ1-1 and V is TRBV6-5; tentatively, D is TRBD1 (5 bases). Germline CDR1 and CDR2: MNHEY and SVGAGI. Trimming removed 0 bases from V and 4 bases from J, with 12 bases in between. The CDR3 has 15 residues. In DNA form, the CDR3 reads TGTGCCAGCAGTTACTCGCGGTCAGGGACCACTGAAGCTTTCTTT. This translates into CASSYSRSGTTEAFF.

This clonotype came up a few times. Compared with germline, one end of the junction differs, possibly owing to a read error. The rearrangement joins TRBV6-4 to TRBJ2-1, with D uncertain. The CDR3 consists of 14 residues. Germline V CDR1 and CDR2: MRHNA, SNTAGT. CDR3 region: CAGSDRPYDWEQFF. Written as DNA, the CDR3 is TGTGCCGGCAGTGACCGCCCTTACGATTGGGAGCAGTTCTTC.

The chain is built from TRBV4-3 and TRBJ2-5; D unresolved. Germline loops: CDR1 LGHNA, CDR2 YSLEER. The V end lost 0 bases, the J end lost 11 bases, and 19 bases lay between the germline ends. The CDR3 is 15 amino acids. In DNA form, the CDR3 reads TGCGCCAGCAGCCAAGATACTACAGAGAATGATGAGCAGTACTTC. Translating gives CASSQDTTENDEQYF.

Note on this clonotype: The CDR3 does not end in the conserved phenylalanine or tryptophan, so this is likely a read error. CDR3 nucleotides: TGCAGCGTTGAGGCACGGAGCGGCACAGATACGCAGTATTTG. This codes for CSVEARSGTDTQYL. The V and J genes are TRBV29-1 and TRBJ2-3, with D unresolved. Germline CDR1 is SQVTM and CDR2 is ANQGSEA. This CDR3 has 14 amino acids. Trimming took 3 bases from V and 1 from J, leaving 11 bases between them.

In its sample, this clonotype was seen a few times. V gene TRBV20-1 combines with J gene TRBJ2-3; 11 bases are a match to TRBD2. J lost 3 bases, V lost 5 bases, and 16 bases had no gene match. This CDR3 is 18 amino acids long. Germline loops: CDR1 DFQATT, CDR2 SNEGSKA (reference sequence). CDR3 coding DNA: TGCAGTGCTGGCCCTATAGCGGGAGGGCCTGTCAGGACAGATACGCAGTATTTT. Translation gives CSAGPIAGGPVRTDTQYF.